This passage covers 5 T cell receptor beta chains from one sample sequenced in a study of shared clonotypes between healthy human individuals. The data were produced by immunoSEQ multiplex PCR, yet TCRdb's version contains in-frame clones alone and is incomplete. This repertoire shows nearly 750,000 clones, approximately 77% found once; its top ten account for about 1.7%. Input material: memory CD4+ T cells sorted from blood. Indicated subset: CD45RA-negative fraction. Source of these receptors: a woman younger than 45 in good health.

This clone was counted between two and nine times. The rearrangement uses TRBV18 and TRBJ2-7, with a possible D match to TRBD1 (5 bases). The CDR3 has 13 residues. Germline V gene data show CDR1 as KGHSH and CDR2 as LQKENI. V dropped 5 bases and J dropped 0 bases, with 8 bases sitting between them. The CDR3 here is CASSRTNSYEQYF. In DNA, the CDR3 is TGTGCCAGCTCAAGGACAAACTCCTACGAGCAGTACTTC.

This clone has ten or more counts. The CDR3 loop reads CASSQLTSVGTQYF. CDR3 nucleotide sequence: TGTGCCAGCAGTCAGCTGACTAGCGTCGGTACGCAGTATTTT. V usage is TRBV2 and J usage is TRBJ2-3; 8 bases line up with TRBD2. From germline, CDR1 is SNHLY and CDR2 FYNNEI. V lost 5 bases and J lost 8; bases outside the gene matches: 9. The CDR3 runs to 14 residues. The full variable domain, in which reference TRBV2 and TRBJ2-3 provide the parts outside the CDR3, is EPEVTQTPSHQVTQMGQEVILRCVPISNHLYFYWYRQILGQKVEFLVSFYNNEISEKSEIFDDQFSVERPDGSNFTLKIRSTKLEDSAMYFCASSQLTSVGTQYFGPGTRLTVL.

The chain links TRBV29-1 to TRBJ2-1; TRBD2 matches 14 bases. This CDR3 contains 15 residues. The V and J ends lost 3 bases and 8 bases, in that order; junction bases with no gene match: 6. The germline V gene has CDR1 SQVTM and CDR2 ANQGSEA. This CDR3 reads CSVDGTSGSWDEQFF. In DNA, the CDR3 is TGCAGCGTTGACGGGACTAGCGGGAGTTGGGATGAGCAGTTCTTC.

The CDR3 nucleotides are TGTGCCAGCAGTTCGGACCTAGCGGGCAACTCCTACGAGCAGTACTTC. Its translation is CASSSDLAGNSYEQYF. The V and J genes are TRBV2 and TRBJ2-7, with 8 bases fitting TRBD2. Germline CDR1 reads SNHLY; CDR2 reads FYNNEI. With V trimmed by 5 bases and J by 0 bases, 9 bases remained unmatched. The CDR3 sequence is 16 residues long.

This clone was counted only a few times. Other DNA variants within this sample encode the same CDR3. The chain couples TRBV5-1 to TRBJ1-1; 9 bases are a match to TRBD1. The CDR3 length is 15 residues. CDR1 and CDR2 from the germline V gene are SGHRS and YFSETQ. Germline trimming cut 3 bases from V and 0 bases from J; bases unmatched to any gene: 3. The CDR3 spells CASSSGTGLNTEAFF. DNA of the CDR3: TGCGCCAGCAGCTCCGGGACAGGGCTGAACACTGAAGCTTTCTTT.